A selection of T cell receptor beta chains follows, all from one sample in a study of immune evolution from preneoplasia to lung adenocarcinoma. Assay: immunoSEQ multiplex PCR; the TCRdb copy retains only in-frame clones and omits some. The sample holds tens of thousands of clones, under 80% seen once. The sequenced material came from FFPE invasive lung adenocarcinoma tissue. These receptors were collected from a person aged 60 to 70 with lung adenocarcinoma. The CDR3 runs from the conserved cysteine through the conserved F or W. The D gene is left open where the match is weak. Only some rows state a clone size, as once, few, many or a class for expanded clones.

abundance	j_gene	v_gene	d_gene	CDR3aa	CDR3nt
NA	TRBJ1-4	TRBV11-1	TRBD1	CASSLGQGAEKLFF	TGTGCCAGCAGCTTGGGACAGGGGGCAGAAAAACTGTTTTTT
NA	TRBJ2-7	TRBV11-3	TRBD1	CASSLGTGRKEQYF	TGTGCCAGCAGCTTGGGGACAGGGAGGAAAGAGCAGTACTTC
few	TRBJ2-5	TRBV6-5	TRBD2	CASSYSGLAGRETQYF	TGTGCCAGCAGTTACTCGGGGCTAGCGGGTAGAGAGACCCAGTACTTC
NA	TRBJ2-2	TRBV5-1	TRBD2	CASSWTSGSPNTGELFF	TGCGCCAGCAGTTGGACTAGCGGGAGTCCGAACACCGGGGAGCTGTTTTTT
NA	TRBJ2-7	TRBV5-4	TRBD2	CASSPSLAAAYEQYF	TGTGCCAGCAGCCCCTCACTAGCGGCCGCCTACGAGCAGTACTTC
NA	TRBJ2-2	TRBV28	NA	CASRGGGGGTGELFF	TGTGCCAGCAGGGGCGGAGGTGGGGGAACCGGGGAGCTGTTTTTT
NA	TRBJ1-2	TRBV19	TRBD1	CASRQGATGYGYTF	TGTGCCAGCAGACAGGGGGCGACTGGCTATGGCTACACCTTC
NA	TRBJ2-5	TRBV19	NA	CASGKGGGKTQYF	TGTGCCAGTGGCAAAGGGGGAGGAAAGACCCAGTACTTC
few	TRBJ1-1	TRBV5-1	NA	CASSLVGSTTEAFF	TGCGCCAGCAGCTTGGTAGGGTCTACCACTGAAGCTTTCTTT
NA	TRBJ2-3	TRBV21-1	NA	CASSKSDGRCGDTQYF	TGTGCCAGCAGCAAATCTGACGGGAGGTGTGGAGATACGCAGTATTTT
NA	TRBJ2-1	TRBV27	NA	CASSRFKSTSYNEQFF	TGTGCCAGCAGTAGGTTCAAGTCCACCTCCTACAATGAGCAGTTCTTC
NA	TRBJ1-1	TRBV28	NA	CASSLGVGNTEAFF	TGTGCCAGCAGCCTAGGGGTGGGGAACACTGAAGCTTTCTTT
NA	TRBJ2-2	TRBV30	NA	CAWSANTGELFF	TGTGCCTGGAGCGCTAACACCGGGGAGCTGTTTTTT
NA	TRBJ2-7	TRBV7-2	TRBD2	CASSPGGSGRYEQYF	TGTGCCAGCAGCCCCGGGGGGAGCGGGAGGTACGAGCAGTACTTC
NA	TRBJ2-5	TRBV5-1	NA	CASRGGTQETQYF	TGCGCCAGCAGAGGGGGAACGCAAGAGACCCAGTACTTC
NA	TRBJ1-1	TRBV29-1	TRBD1	CSGGGQGAGTEAFF	TGCAGCGGTGGGGGACAGGGGGCTGGCACTGAAGCTTTCTTT
NA	TRBJ1-1	TRBV11-3	NA	CASSLQGSWTEAFF	TGTGCCAGCAGCTTACAGGGTAGTTGGACTGAAGCTTTCTTT
NA	TRBJ2-7	TRBV7-9	NA	CASSLEVVHEQYF	TGTGCCAGCAGCTTAGAGGTCGTCCACGAGCAGTACTTC
NA	TRBJ1-2	TRBV5-1	NA	CASSWGRDGSGYTF	TGCGCCAGCAGCTGGGGGCGTGATGGGTCCGGCTACACCTTC
NA	TRBJ1-4	TRBV7-9	NA	CASSIGRAADEKLFF	TGTGCCAGCAGCATCGGGAGAGCGGCGGATGAAAAACTGTTTTTT
NA	TRBJ2-7	TRBV2	NA	CASSLPGIRRDSEQYF	TGTGCCAGCAGCCTCCCCGGGATCCGGAGGGACTCCGAGCAGTACTTC
NA	TRBJ2-5	TRBV12-5	TRBD2	CASGTGLAGVETQYF	TGTGCTAGTGGCACAGGGCTAGCGGGAGTTGAGACCCAGTACTTC
NA	TRBJ1-2	TRBV28	NA	CASGVSGLDGYTF	TGTGCCAGCGGGGTATCAGGTCTGGATGGCTACACCTTC